One sample yielded the 16 T cell receptor beta chains listed below, sequenced in a study of CXCR3-negative and CXCR3-positive naive CD8 T cells (dated by TCRdb to the late 2010s). These reads were obtained on a NextSeq 550. The Human TCR Profiling Kit (MiLaboratory) was used to prepare UMI-labeled 5' RACE TRB cDNA libraries. The reads underwent TCRdb reprocessing, giving one record for each CDR3 protein sequence and no DNA. The sample table holds 130,000 to 150,000 distinct CDR3 sequences. The ten largest clones add up to around 0.28% of the sample. Summary of the overall study and its limitations: Compared with CXCR3-negative naive cells, CXCR3-positive naive cells had TRB CDR3s with higher hydrophobicity (lower Kidera factor 4), lower energy, and higher strength and volume indices.

Their antigens remain unidentified. Specimen: naive CXCR3+ CD8+ T cells from blood. Interpreted using the paper, the cell subset or site label stands for: CD45RO-CCR7+CD27+CD95- naive CD8+ T cells expressing CXCR3 (TNR3+). All receptors derive from a human donor in good health. Some clones in this sample may be carry-over from other donors' samples.

The chain has TRBV29-1 and TRBJ2-7; TCRdb returns TRBD1, unconfirmable since there is no DNA. This CDR3 is 15 amino acids long. CDR1 is SQVTM and CDR2 is ANQGSEA in the germline V gene. The CDR3 loop is CSVVRQGEVSYEQYF.

This chain joins TRBV6-5 and TRBJ2-7; absent DNA, TCRdb's TRBD2 call cannot be checked. This CDR3 comprises 15 residues. Germline V gives CDR1 MNHEY, CDR2 SVGAGI. CDR3 sequence reads: CASLTSGIIDYEQYF.

J is TRBJ2-1 and V is TRBV20-1; TCRdb gives TRBD1 as the D gene, but with no DNA this cannot be confirmed. The CDR3 is made up of 16 amino acids. Germline CDR1 reads DFQATT; CDR2 reads SNEGSKA (reference sequence). Here the CDR3 reads CSARGDGGSTYNEQFF.

The chain combines TRBV7-9 with TRBJ1-1; TCRdb's D gene call, TRBD1, goes unchecked for lack of DNA. CDR1 and CDR2 (germline): SEHNR, FQNEAQ (reference sequence). CDR3 length: 16 amino acids. CDR3 loop: CASSSTGAIVNTEAFF.

V is TRBV4-3 and J is TRBJ2-7; TCRdb returns TRBD2, unconfirmable since there is no DNA. The germline gives CDR1 LGHNA, CDR2 YSLEER. This CDR3 region has 16 residues. The CDR3 loop is CASSQALEGGANEQYF.

This CDR3 is CSVSMYDRPSADEQFF. The gene calls are TRBV29-1 and TRBJ2-1; the D call of TRBD1 rests on TCRdb alone, since no DNA is present to check it. Germline V gene data show CDR1 as SQVTM and CDR2 as ANQGSEA. This CDR3 is 16 amino acids long.

V usage is TRBV2 and J usage is TRBJ2-1; TCRdb returns TRBD2, unconfirmable since there is no DNA. Germline V lookup: CDR1 SNHLY, CDR2 FYNNEI. The CDR3 contains 15 residues. The CDR3 sequence: CASTRTSGVGNEQFF. Filled out from reference TRBV2 and TRBJ2-1, the complete variable domain reads EPEVTQTPSHQVTQMGQEVILRCVPISNHLYFYWYRQILGQKVEFLVSFYNNEISEKSEIFDDQFSVERPDGSNFTLKIRSTKLEDSAMYFCASTRTSGVGNEQFFGPGTRLTVL.

The CDR3 loop reads CASSLGTGGVEPYF. The V gene is TRBV27, the J gene TRBJ2-7; TCRdb's D call, TRBD1, is unchecked because there is no DNA. The CDR3 covers 14 residues. From germline, CDR1 is MNHEY and CDR2 SMNVEV (reference sequence).

The chain combines TRBV7-2 with TRBJ1-1; TCRdb reports TRBD1, a call that lacks DNA to check it against. Germline V CDR1 and CDR2: SGHTA, FQGNSA. This CDR3 has 20 residues. The CDR3 reads CASSLPGDRAKGTMNTEAFF.

The chain carries TRBV21-1 and TRBJ1-1; there is no DNA to check the TCRdb D call of TRBD1. TRBV21-1 is labeled a pseudogene. The CDR3 extends over 14 amino acids. CDR3 region: CASSKWDRGPEAFF.

V gene TRBV6-5 combines with J gene TRBJ2-7. This CDR3 spans 13 amino acids. From germline, CDR1 is MNHEY and CDR2 SVGAGI. The CDR3 is CASIGINSYEQYF.

This rearrangement joins TRBV18 to TRBJ2-7; there is no DNA to check the TCRdb D call of TRBD1. The CDR3 sequence is 15 residues long. Germline V lookup: CDR1 KGHSH, CDR2 LQKENI. Here the CDR3 reads CASSPPRDSTYEQYF.

The rearrangement links TRBV15 to TRBJ2-2; lacking DNA, the TRBD2 call made by TCRdb goes unchecked. CDR3 length: 17 residues. Per the germline V gene, CDR1 is LNHNV and CDR2 is YYDKDF (reference sequence). CDR3 residues: CATSRDYRGGSTGELFF. The full variable domain, completed using reference TRBV15 and TRBJ2-2, is DAMVIQNPRYQVTQFGKPVTLSCSQTLNHNVMYWYQQKSSQAPKLLFHYYDKDFNNEADTPDNFQSRRPNTSFCFLDIRSPGLGDTAMYLCATSRDYRGGSTGELFFGEGSRLTVL.

Here the CDR3 reads CASSSGGYTYEQYF. This sequence joins TRBV13 and TRBJ2-7. This CDR3 is 14 amino acids long. The germline CDR1 and CDR2 sequences are PRHDT and FYEKMQ (reference sequence).

V gene TRBV7-6 combines with J gene TRBJ1-1; the D call from TCRdb, TRBD1, cannot be confirmed without DNA. This CDR3 region has 15 residues. Germline CDR1 reads SGHVS; CDR2 reads FNYEAQ. This CDR3 reads CASSSGQGMNTEAFF.

V usage is TRBV6-2 or TRBV6-3 and J usage is TRBJ1-5; the TCRdb D gene call, TRBD1, has no DNA to confirm it. The CDR3 sequence is 14 residues long. Per germline, CDR1 MNHEY and CDR2 SVGEGT. The chain's CDR3 is CASSYGTGNQPQHF.